Below, 15 T cell receptor beta chains from the same sample are listed, as sequenced in a study of cytomegalovirus exposure and HLA in healthy donors (dated by TCRdb to 2017 to 2019). Libraries were constructed by the immunoSEQ multiplex PCR assay. In TCRdb, the immuneACCESS table is reduced to in-frame sequences with V and J assigned. These tables do not hold every clone; where another copy was compared, an unresolved V gene accounts for under half, and the others remain unexplained. The sample yields some 170,000 clones; about nine tenths were counted once. The top ten hold 2% to 3% of the sample. Sequencing used PBMCs. The origin of the receptors is a young man in good health and CMV-seropositive.

The chain has TRBV2 and TRBJ1-2, with D possibly matching TRBD1 (6 bases). Trimming pared 8 bases from V and 4 bases from J, leaving 14 bases between. The CDR3 runs 13 residues. Germline V gene data show CDR1 as SNHLY and CDR2 as FYNNEI. The CDR3 nucleotides are TGTGCCAGCGGGGGGGGGCGCGCCTATGGCTACACCTTC. It codes for CASGGGRAYGYTF.

V gene TRBV6-6 combines with J gene TRBJ2-3, with 8 bases fitting TRBD2. Germline lookup yields CDR1 MNHNY and CDR2 SVGAGI (reference sequence). With 7 bases clipped from V and 3 bases from J, the junction kept 3 bases outside the gene matches. This CDR3 is built from 13 residues. The CDR3 is CASTGGQTDTQYF. The DNA for the CDR3 is TGTGCCAGCACGGGGGGGCAAACAGATACGCAGTATTTT.

The rearrangement links TRBV4-3 to TRBJ2-7; D is perhaps TRBD1 (6 bases). The CDR3 runs to 14 residues. Between the trimmed V and J ends, which lost 2 bases and 3 bases, there was a span of 11 bases. CDR1 and CDR2 (germline): LGHNA, YSLEER. The CDR3 DNA reads as TGCGCCAGCAGCCAATACAGGGAAGACTACGAGCAGTACTTC. It translates to CASSQYREDYEQYF.

The chain carries TRBV19 and TRBJ2-7; 9 bases align to TRBD2. The germline V gene encodes CDR1 LNHDA and CDR2 SQIVND (reference sequence). The CDR3 has 14 residues. Trimming cost V 6 bases and J 6 bases; bases outside gene matches: 9. The CDR3: CASSPRRGGFEQYF. For the CDR3, the DNA is TGTGCCAGTAGCCCCCGGCGGGGGGGCTTCGAGCAGTACTTC.

The DNA of the CDR3 is TGTGCCAGCGGGAGGACAGGGGGCTTGAATGAGCAGTTCTTC. It translates to CASGRTGGLNEQFF. The chain has TRBV27 and TRBJ2-1; 11 nucleotides agree with TRBD1. With V trimmed by 8 bases and J by 7 bases, 7 bases remained unmatched. CDR1 and CDR2 from the germline V gene are MNHEY and SMNVEV (reference sequence). CDR3 length equals 14 residues.

The rearrangement joins TRBV28 to TRBJ1-4; 10 bases agree with TRBD1. Losses at the gene ends were 8 bases for V and 8 bases for J; bases not matched to a gene: 8. Germline CDR1 reads MDHEN; CDR2 reads SYDVKM. This CDR3 region has 14 residues. The CDR3 sequence: CASGPDRGNEKLFF. For the CDR3, the DNA is TGTGCCAGCGGTCCGGACAGGGGGAACGAAAAACTGTTTTTT.

The V gene is TRBV28, the J gene TRBJ1-1, with D unclear. The CDR3 totals 14 residues. The ends were cut back, 6 bases at V and 5 bases at J, with 16 bases in the middle. Germline V gives CDR1 MDHEN, CDR2 SYDVKM. CDR3 nucleotide sequence: TGTGCCAGCAGCCTAGCACGGGCCGGGACTGAAGCTTTCTTT. Translation: CASSLARAGTEAFF.

The J gene is TRBJ1-2, the V gene TRBV19; TRBD1 agrees at 7 bases. Germline CDR1 is LNHDA and CDR2 is SQIVND (reference sequence). Trimming at V came to 4 bases and at J to 0 bases, leaving 8 bases not matched to a gene. The CDR3 length is 16 residues. The CDR3 sequence: CASSSHRGPTNYGYTF. The CDR3 DNA follows: TGTGCCAGTAGTAGCCACAGGGGCCCCACTAACTATGGCTACACCTTC.

V is TRBV28 and J is TRBJ1-2; tentatively, D is TRBD1 (6 bases). CDR3 length: 15 amino acids. Looked up from germline, CDR1 is MDHEN and CDR2 is SYDVKM. V shed 5 bases and J shed 2 bases, with 15 bases lying between them. The CDR3 region has the DNA TGTGCCAGCAGTACCAGGGGATTGAGGAACTATGGCTACACCTTC. It specifies CASSTRGLRNYGYTF.

The chain couples TRBV19 to TRBJ1-2; 9 bases agree with TRBD1. CDR1 and CDR2 from the germline V gene are LNHDA and SQIVND (reference sequence). The V and J ends lost 5 bases and 8 bases, in that order; junction bases with no gene match: 9. The CDR3 extends over 14 amino acids. In DNA form, the CDR3 reads TGTGCCAGTAGTTCGGGACAGGGTTATCGAGGCTACACCTTC. Translated, it gives CASSSGQGYRGYTF.

This chain connects TRBV30 to TRBJ1-2; D is undetermined. Trimming left V 4 bases short and J 4 bases short, with 7 bases between. The CDR3 covers 11 residues. The germline gives CDR1 GTSNPN, CDR2 SVGIG (reference sequence). DNA of the CDR3: TGTGCCTGGAAACCAGTCTATGGCTACACCTTC. Its translation: CAWKPVYGYTF.

This chain links TRBV7-9 with TRBJ2-1, with 12 nucleotides matching TRBD2. V shed 1 base, J shed 7 bases, and the junction held 8 bases outside the gene matches. Germline CDR1 and CDR2: SEHNR and FQNEAQ (reference sequence). The CDR3 sequence is 17 residues long. For the CDR3, the DNA is TGTGCCAGCAGCTTAGTAGGACTAGCGGGAATTAGGAATGAGCAGTTCTTC. It encodes CASSLVGLAGIRNEQFF.

The chain recombines TRBV5-4 with TRBJ2-1, with 11 positions matching TRBD1. Losses at the gene ends were 7 bases for V and 7 bases for J; bases not matched to a gene: 10. The CDR3 totals 15 residues. The germline V gene has CDR1 SGHNT and CDR2 YYREEE (reference sequence). CDR3 bases: TGTGCCAGCGGGGCCCCGGACAGGGGGCTTAATGAGCAGTTCTTC. Its translation: CASGAPDRGLNEQFF.

V and J are TRBV30 and TRBJ1-4; D possibly corresponds to TRBD1 (6 bases). The length of the CDR3 is 11 residues. Germline assignment: CDR1 GTSNPN and CDR2 SVGIG (reference sequence). V lost 0 bases, J lost 10 bases, and 6 bases lay in between. CDR3 bases: TGTGCCTGGAGTGTACAGGGAAAACTGTTTTTT. As protein: CAWSVQGKLFF.

The chain uses TRBV5-4 and TRBJ2-1, with 8 bases identical to TRBD1. Germline-derived CDR1 and CDR2 are SGHNT and YYREEE (reference sequence). This CDR3 has 15 residues. V trimming: 2 bases; J trimming: 6 bases; junction bases outside the gene matches: 7. CDR3 coding DNA: TGTGCCAGCAGCTTTGGACAGGGAGTGGTCAATGAGCAGTTCTTC. Its protein product is CASSFGQGVVNEQFF.